A selection of T cell receptor beta chains follows, all from one sample in a study of blood T cell repertoires in COVID-19. Only in-frame clones appear in the TCRdb table, and some are missing; sequencing was by immunoSEQ multiplex PCR. The data show over 85,000 clones, more than 70% seen once. The sample comprised peripheral blood. Receptor source: a human donor in a cohort sampled during active COVID-19. Each CDR3 is given with its conserved first and last residue. D genes are given only for firm matches. For some rows the clone size is stated as once, few or many, or as a class when expanded; others skip it.

>TRBJ2-7|TRBV3-1/TRBV3-2|NA|NA
TGTGCCAGCAGCCAAGTGGAGTTTGGCGTCGAGCAGTACTTC
CASSQVEFGVEQYF
>TRBJ2-1|TRBV7-3|TRBD2|NA
TGTGCCAGCAGCTTAACTGCGGGAGGGAGGGAAAATGAGCAGTTCTTC
CASSLTAGGRENEQFF
>TRBJ2-1|TRBV5-8|TRBD1|NA
TGTGCCAGCAGCCACAGGGGCTACAATGAGCAGTTCTTC
CASSHRGYNEQFF
>TRBJ2-1|TRBV28|TRBD2|NA
TGTGCCAGCAGAACCCTTACCCGGACTAGCAACAATGAGCAGTTCTTC
CASRTLTRTSNNEQFF
>TRBJ2-5|TRBV29-1|TRBD1|NA
TGCAGCGTTGAACCGGGGACAGGGGGCCAAGAGACCCAGTACTTC
CSVEPGTGGQETQYF
>TRBJ1-1|TRBV12-3/TRBV12-4|NA|NA
TGTGCCAGCAGTGTTGTGGTAGACACTGAAGCTTTCTTT
CASSVVVDTEAFF
>TRBJ1-4|TRBV9|NA|once
TGTGCCAGCAGCGTAGCTTTCGGGACACTTAATGAAAAACTGTTTTTT
CASSVAFGTLNEKLFF
>TRBJ2-5|TRBV3-1/TRBV3-2|TRBD1|NA
TGTGCCAGCAGCCTGCAGGGGGCTAGCAGGGCCCAGTACTTC
CASSLQGASRAQYF
>TRBJ2-7|TRBV5-1|TRBD2|NA
TGCGCCAGCAGCTTGGGGTTTAGCGGGACCTACGAGCAGTACTTC
CASSLGFSGTYEQYF
>TRBJ2-7|TRBV19|NA|NA
TGTGCCAGTAGTCCCGCGGACTCCCACGAGCAGTACTTC
CASSPADSHEQYF
>TRBJ2-3|TRBV2|NA|NA
TGTGCCAGCAGGCATAGCGGCTATTTCACAGATACGCAGTATTTT
CASRHSGYFTDTQYF
>TRBJ2-7|TRBV5-1|TRBD1|NA
TGCGCCAGCAGCTTGGTTCGGGACAGGGTTTCCGAGCAGTACTTC
CASSLVRDRVSEQYF
>TRBJ2-7|TRBV5-1|NA|NA
TGCGCCAGCAGCGTCGAGACAGGACGGGGCGAGCAGTACTTC
CASSVETGRGEQYF
>TRBJ1-1|TRBV2|NA|NA
TGTGCCAGCAGCCCTCCGAACTTTAACACTGAAGCTTTCTTT
CASSPPNFNTEAFF
>TRBJ2-1|TRBV13|TRBD2|NA
TGTGCCAGCAGCTTAGTGCTAGCGGGGGTAAATGAGCAGTTCTTC
CASSLVLAGVNEQFF
>TRBJ1-5|TRBV27|NA|once
TGTGCCGCGGGCCTTTATCAGCCCCAGCATTTT
CAAGLYQPQHF
>TRBJ2-7|TRBV5-1|NA|NA
TGCGCCAGCAGCGCGAGCCGCTACGAGCAGTACTTC
CASSASRYEQYF
>TRBJ2-1|TRBV5-6|NA|NA
TGTGCCAGCAGCCAACCGCCGAGACTAGAATATGAGCAGTTCTTC
CASSQPPRLEYEQFF
>TRBJ2-1|TRBV10-3|NA|NA
TGTGCCATCACACCAGAGGGCTCCTACTACTACAATGAGCAGTTCTTC
CAITPEGSYYYNEQFF
>TRBJ2-7|TRBV20-1|NA|few
TGCAGTGCCAGGGACAAATACGAGCAGTACTTC
CSARDKYEQYF
>TRBJ2-7|TRBV5-1|NA|NA
TGCGCCAGCAGCTTGGGCGCTAGCGCATCCTACGAGCAGTACTTC
CASSLGASASYEQYF
>TRBJ2-1|TRBV7-6|TRBD1|NA
TGTGCCAGCAGCTTAGGAGGGACAGCTTACAATGAGCAGTTCTTC
CASSLGGTAYNEQFF
>TRBJ2-1|TRBV6-6|TRBD2|NA
TGTGCCAGCAGTTACTCGGGACTTCGCGGGGGTAGTGAGCAGTTCTTC
CASSYSGLRGGSEQFF
>TRBJ2-5|TRBV25-1|TRBD2|NA
TGTGCCAGCACCCCGAATCTCGGGAGGGCCGCTGGGAAGACCCAGTACTTC
CASTPNLGRAAGKTQYF
>TRBJ2-7|TRBV7-3|TRBD2|NA
TGTGCCAGCAGCCTCGGGACTAGCGGAGGATACGAGCAGTACTTC
CASSLGTSGGYEQYF
>TRBJ1-1|TRBV29-1|TRBD1|NA
TGCAGCGGACAGGGGGCGTTTAAAGCTTTCTTT
CSGQGAFKAFF
>TRBJ2-1|TRBV7-8|TRBD1|NA
TGTGCCAGCAGCTTAACAGGGGGCGCGGAGCAGTTCTTC
CASSLTGGAEQFF
>TRBJ2-1|TRBV3-1/TRBV3-2|NA|NA
TGTGCCAGCAGCCCACCTAGGGGAGGATGGAGGAATGAGCAGTTCTTC
CASSPPRGGWRNEQFF